Sequencing of this TCR beta chain was carried out in a study of CD8+ T cells in alopecia areata. Sequencing relied on a cDNA template that was reverse transcribed from extracted RNA. Profiling relied on immunoSEQ multiplex PCR, and the TCRdb table lists in-frame clones only, not all of them. The table has 150,000 to 200,000 clones, less than 65% seen once. Regarding treatment: oral pan-JAK inhibitor, 5-10 mg twice daily. In its sample, this clone was seen a few times. The sequence was collected from a human donor with alopecia areata. The source was CD4+ T cells sorted from blood, collected at week 24, from a patient treated with tofacitinib.

CDR3 in DNA: TGTGCTAGTGGTCTCCGCTCCACGGACGCCGAAGCTTTCTTT. This translates into CASGLRSTDAEAFF. The gene calls are TRBV12-5 and TRBJ1-1; D is undetermined. Germline V CDR1 and CDR2: LGHNT, FRNRAP. Trimming took 5 bases from V and 8 from J, leaving 18 bases between them. The length of the CDR3 is 14 residues.